One sample yielded the 10 T cell receptor beta chains listed below, sequenced in a study of T cell responses to AZD1222 COVID-19 vaccine. Only in-frame clones appear in the TCRdb table, and some are missing; sequencing was by immunoSEQ multiplex PCR. This sample has over 110,000 clones; roughly nine tenths occur once, and the top ten carry roughly 1.7%. The source material was peripheral blood, sampled on day 0 of AZD1222 vaccination. The receptors originated from an adult in good health.

J is TRBJ2-1 and V is TRBV19; perhaps TRBD2 as D (5 bases). CDR1 is LNHDA, CDR2 SQIVND, per germline (reference sequence). The CDR3 runs to 14 residues. V was cut by 1 base and J by 5 bases, with 9 bases left in between. The CDR3 spells CASSIAGTHNEQFF. The DNA of the CDR3 is TGTGCCAGTAGTATAGCGGGAACCCACAATGAGCAGTTCTTC.

The gene calls are TRBV5-8 and TRBJ1-1; 7 nucleotides align to TRBD1. CDR1 and CDR2 (germline): SGHTS, YDEGEE. Trimming cost V 10 bases and J 3 bases; bases outside gene matches: 9. CDR3 size: 13 residues. The CDR3 DNA reads TGTGCCTTCGAAAACAGGGGTTACACTGAAGCTTTCTTT. This sequence encodes CAFENRGYTEAFF.

In nucleotides, the CDR3 is TGTGCCAGCAGTCCCCGGGACGAGCAGTACTTC. It specifies CASSPRDEQYF. V usage is TRBV6-5 and J usage is TRBJ2-7; D not certain. Germline CDR1 is MNHEY and CDR2 is SVGAGI. Trimming shortened V by 5 bases and J by 5 bases, and 7 bases separated the two germline ends. The CDR3 is made up of 11 amino acids.

The chain uses TRBV12-3 or TRBV12-4 and TRBJ2-7, with D perhaps matching TRBD2 (5 bases). The CDR3 is 13 amino acids. Deletions cut 5 bases from V and 6 bases from J, with 14 bases between. The CDR3 loop reads CASSPRGRLEQYF. CDR3 nucleotide sequence: TGTGCCAGCAGTCCCCGGGGTCGTCTCGAGCAGTACTTC.

The gene calls are TRBV2 and TRBJ1-6; TRBD1 matches at 12 bases. Germline V gene sequence: CDR1 SNHLY, CDR2 FYNNEI. V trimming: 6 bases; J trimming: 11 bases; junction bases outside the gene matches: 11. The CDR3 totals 16 residues. The CDR3 reads CASSRVGTGGMAPLHF. The CDR3 DNA reads as TGTGCCAGCAGCCGGGTAGGGACAGGGGGCATGGCACCCCTCCACTTT.

The chain employs TRBV5-1 and TRBJ1-1, with D maybe TRBD1 (5 bases). Trimming pared 3 bases from V and 3 bases from J, leaving 15 bases between. CDR3 size: 15 residues. Germline V lookup: CDR1 SGHRS, CDR2 YFSETQ. CDR3 in DNA: TGCGCCAGCAGCTCCACAGACAGTTTGGACACTGAAGCTTTCTTT. Protein: CASSSTDSLDTEAFF.

J is TRBJ1-2 and V is TRBV12-3 or TRBV12-4, with D perhaps TRBD1 (5 bases). CDR3 length: 11 amino acids. Trimming removed 5 bases from V and 9 bases from J, with 10 bases in between. Written as DNA, the CDR3 is TGTGCCAGCAGTGAAACAGGTAGCTACACCTTC. Protein product: CASSETGSYTF.

The chain links TRBV19 to TRBJ1-5; D is undetermined. CDR3 length: 15 amino acids. Between the trimmed V and J ends, which lost 0 bases and 5 bases, there was a span of 11 bases. The germline CDR1 and CDR2 sequences are LNHDA and SQIVND (reference sequence). In DNA, the CDR3 is TGTGCCAGTAGTATAGATCCGACCCCATATCAGCCCCAGCATTTT. Translated, it gives CASSIDPTPYQPQHF.

The chain combines TRBV30 with TRBJ2-4; D is undetermined. The germline V gene encodes CDR1 GTSNPN and CDR2 SVGIG (reference sequence). The CDR3 sequence is 15 residues long. Trimming pared 2 bases from V and 7 bases from J, leaving 18 bases between. For the CDR3, the DNA is TGTGCCTGGAGTTCTCCGGGCCGAAAAGGGAACATTCAGTACTTC. This gives the protein CAWSSPGRKGNIQYF.

The V and J genes are TRBV5-1 and TRBJ2-3; D could derive from TRBD1 or TRBD2 (6 bases each). V lost 7 bases and J lost 0, with 21 bases in between. The germline V gene encodes CDR1 SGHRS and CDR2 YFSETQ. There are 17 residues in the CDR3. This CDR3 reads CASASRPRGQSTDTQYF. The CDR3 DNA reads as TGCGCCAGCGCTAGTCGGCCTCGGGGGCAAAGCACAGATACGCAGTATTTT.